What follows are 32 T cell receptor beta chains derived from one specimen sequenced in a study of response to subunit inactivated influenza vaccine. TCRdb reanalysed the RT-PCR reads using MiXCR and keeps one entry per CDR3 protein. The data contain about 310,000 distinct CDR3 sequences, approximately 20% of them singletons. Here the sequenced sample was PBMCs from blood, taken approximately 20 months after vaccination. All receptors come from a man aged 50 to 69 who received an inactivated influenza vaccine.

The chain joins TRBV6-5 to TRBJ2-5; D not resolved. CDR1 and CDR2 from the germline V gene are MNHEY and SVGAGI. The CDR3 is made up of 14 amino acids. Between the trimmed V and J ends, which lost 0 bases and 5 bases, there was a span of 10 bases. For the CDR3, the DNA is TGTGCCAGCAGTTACTCGTTGTCTTGGGAGACCCAGTACTTC. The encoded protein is CASSYSLSWETQYF.

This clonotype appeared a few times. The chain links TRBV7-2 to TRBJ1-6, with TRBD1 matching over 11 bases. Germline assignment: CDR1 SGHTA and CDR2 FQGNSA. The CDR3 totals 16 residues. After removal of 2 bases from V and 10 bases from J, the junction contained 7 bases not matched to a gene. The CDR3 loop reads CASSLRAGTGGSPLHF. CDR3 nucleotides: TGTGCCAGCAGCTTACGAGCCGGGACAGGGGGATCACCCCTCCACTTT.

The CDR3 loop reads CASSLVGSGTEAFF. CDR3 bases: TGTGCCAGCAGCTTAGTCGGGTCGGGCACTGAAGCTTTCTTT. This sequence joins TRBV5-8 and TRBJ1-1; D unclear. This CDR3 region has 14 residues. V lost 2 bases and J lost 4, with 12 bases in between. Germline CDR1 SGHTS, CDR2 YDEGEE.

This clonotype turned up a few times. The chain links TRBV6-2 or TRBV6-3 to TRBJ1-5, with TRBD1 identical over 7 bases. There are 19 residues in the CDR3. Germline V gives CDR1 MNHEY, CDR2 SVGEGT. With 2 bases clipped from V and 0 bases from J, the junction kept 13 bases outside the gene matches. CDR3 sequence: CASSYHRDRGAYSNQPQHF. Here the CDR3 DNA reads TGTGCCAGCAGTTACCACCGGGACAGAGGTGCCTATAGCAATCAGCCCCAGCATTTT.

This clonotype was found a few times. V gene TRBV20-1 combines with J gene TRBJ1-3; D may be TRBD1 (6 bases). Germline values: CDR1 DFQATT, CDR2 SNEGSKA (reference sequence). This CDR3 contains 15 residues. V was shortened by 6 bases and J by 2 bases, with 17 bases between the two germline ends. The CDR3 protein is CSAIEGGSAGNTIYF. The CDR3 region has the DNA TGCAGTGCCATAGAAGGGGGATCAGCTGGAAACACCATATATTTT.

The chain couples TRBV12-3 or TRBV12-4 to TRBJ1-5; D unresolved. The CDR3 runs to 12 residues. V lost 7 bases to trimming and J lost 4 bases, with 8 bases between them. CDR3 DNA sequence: TGTGCCAGCAACACCCTTAATCAGCCCCAGCATTTT. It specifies CASNTLNQPQHF.

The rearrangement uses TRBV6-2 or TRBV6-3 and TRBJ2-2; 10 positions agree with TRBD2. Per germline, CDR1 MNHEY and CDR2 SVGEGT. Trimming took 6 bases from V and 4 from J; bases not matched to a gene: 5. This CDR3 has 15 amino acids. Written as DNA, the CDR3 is TGTGCCAGCAGGGTAGCGGGAGGAATCACCGGGGAGCTGTTTTTT. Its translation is CASRVAGGITGELFF.

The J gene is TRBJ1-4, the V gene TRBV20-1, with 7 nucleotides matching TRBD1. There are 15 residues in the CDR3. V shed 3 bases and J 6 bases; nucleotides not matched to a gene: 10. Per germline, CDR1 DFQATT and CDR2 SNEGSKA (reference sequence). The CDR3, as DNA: TGCAGTGCTAGCCCCCCGGGACAGCCCGATGAAAAACTGTTTTTT. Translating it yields CSASPPGQPDEKLFF.

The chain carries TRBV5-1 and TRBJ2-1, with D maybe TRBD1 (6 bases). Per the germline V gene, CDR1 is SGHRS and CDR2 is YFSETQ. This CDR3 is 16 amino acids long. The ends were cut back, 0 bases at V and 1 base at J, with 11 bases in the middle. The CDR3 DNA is TGCGCCAGCAGCTTGGTTCAGGGGATGTCCTACAATGAGCAGTTCTTC. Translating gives CASSLVQGMSYNEQFF.

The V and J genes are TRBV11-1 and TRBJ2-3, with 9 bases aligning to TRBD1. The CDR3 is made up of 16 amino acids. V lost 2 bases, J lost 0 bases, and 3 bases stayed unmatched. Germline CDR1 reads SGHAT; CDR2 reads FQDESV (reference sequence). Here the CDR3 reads CASSLRGTGSTDTQYF. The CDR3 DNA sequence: TGTGCCAGCAGCTTAAGAGGGACAGGGAGCACAGATACGCAGTATTTT.

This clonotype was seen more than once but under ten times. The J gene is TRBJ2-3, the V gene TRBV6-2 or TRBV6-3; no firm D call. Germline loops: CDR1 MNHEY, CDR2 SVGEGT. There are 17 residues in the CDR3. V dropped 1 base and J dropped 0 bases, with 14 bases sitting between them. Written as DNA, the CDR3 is TGTGCCAGCAGTTACTTTAGCACCTCCGCTAGCACAGATACGCAGTATTTT. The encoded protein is CASSYFSTSASTDTQYF.

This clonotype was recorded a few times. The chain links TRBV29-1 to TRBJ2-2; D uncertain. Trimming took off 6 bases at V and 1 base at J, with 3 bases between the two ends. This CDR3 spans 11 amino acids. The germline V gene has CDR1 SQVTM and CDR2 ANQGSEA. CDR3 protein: CSVVNTGELFF. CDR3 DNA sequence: TGCAGCGTAGTGAACACCGGGGAGCTGTTTTTT.

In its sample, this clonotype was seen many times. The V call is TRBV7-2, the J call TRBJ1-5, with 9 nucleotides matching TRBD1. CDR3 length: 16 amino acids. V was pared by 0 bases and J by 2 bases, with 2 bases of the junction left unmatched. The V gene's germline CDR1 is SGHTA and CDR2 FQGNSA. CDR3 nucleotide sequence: TGTGCCAGCAGCTTAGCCACAGGGGGCGGCAATCAGCCCCAGCATTTT. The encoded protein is CASSLATGGGNQPQHF.

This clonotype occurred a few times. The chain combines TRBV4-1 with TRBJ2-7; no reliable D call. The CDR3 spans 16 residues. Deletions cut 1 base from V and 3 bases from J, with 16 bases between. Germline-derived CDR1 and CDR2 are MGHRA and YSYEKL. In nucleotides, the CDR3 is TGCGCCAGCAGCCAAGCTTGGGTAGGTCTCGGCTACGAGCAGTACTTC. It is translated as CASSQAWVGLGYEQYF.

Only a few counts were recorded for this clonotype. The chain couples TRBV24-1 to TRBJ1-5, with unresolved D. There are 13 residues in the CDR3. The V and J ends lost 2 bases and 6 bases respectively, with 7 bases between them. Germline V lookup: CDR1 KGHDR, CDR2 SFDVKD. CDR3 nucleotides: TGTGCCACCAGTGATTATCTAGGTCAGCCCCAGCATTTT. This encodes CATSDYLGQPQHF.

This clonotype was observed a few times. This CDR3 reads CASSLDGTGAYEQYF. Here the CDR3 DNA reads TGCGCCAGCAGCCTGGACGGGACAGGGGCTTACGAGCAGTACTTC. V is TRBV5-1 and J is TRBJ2-7, with 10 bases identical to TRBD1. V dropped 4 bases and J dropped 4; count of bases not matched to a gene: 8. The CDR3 extends over 15 amino acids. Germline CDR1 SGHRS, CDR2 YFSETQ.

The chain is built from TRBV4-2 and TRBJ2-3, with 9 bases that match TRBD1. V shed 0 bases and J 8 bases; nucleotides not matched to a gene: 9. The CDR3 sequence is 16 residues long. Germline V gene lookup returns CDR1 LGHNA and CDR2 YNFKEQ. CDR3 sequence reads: CASSQEFGQGTGTQYF. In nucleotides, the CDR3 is TGTGCCAGCAGCCAAGAATTCGGACAGGGGACTGGTACGCAGTATTTT.

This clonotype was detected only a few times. The CDR3 reads CASGNAYLAGGPTDTQYF. The CDR3, as DNA: TGTGCCAGCGGCAATGCCTACTTGGCGGGAGGACCCACAGATACGCAGTATTTT. The rearrangement links TRBV2 to TRBJ2-3; 8 nucleotides align to TRBD2. After removal of 8 bases from V and 2 bases from J, the junction contained 18 bases not matched to a gene. The germline CDR1 and CDR2 sequences are SNHLY and FYNNEI. CDR3 length equals 18 residues.

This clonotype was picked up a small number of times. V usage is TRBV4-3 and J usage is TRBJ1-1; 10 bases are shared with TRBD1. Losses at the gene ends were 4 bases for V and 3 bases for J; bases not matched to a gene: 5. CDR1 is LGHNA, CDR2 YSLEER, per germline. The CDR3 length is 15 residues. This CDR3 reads CASSPGTGVDTEAFF. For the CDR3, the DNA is TGCGCCAGCAGCCCTGGGACAGGGGTGGACACTGAAGCTTTCTTT.

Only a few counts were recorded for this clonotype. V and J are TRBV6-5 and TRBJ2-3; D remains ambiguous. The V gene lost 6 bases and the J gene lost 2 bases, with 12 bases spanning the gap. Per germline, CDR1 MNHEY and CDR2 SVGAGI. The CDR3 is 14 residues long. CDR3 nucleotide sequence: TGTGCCAGCAGCTACCGGCGGTACACAGATACGCAGTATTTT. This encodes CASSYRRYTDTQYF.

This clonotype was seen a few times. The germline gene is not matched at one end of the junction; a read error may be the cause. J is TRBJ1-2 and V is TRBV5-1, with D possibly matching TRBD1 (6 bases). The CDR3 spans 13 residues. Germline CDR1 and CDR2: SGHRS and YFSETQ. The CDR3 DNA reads TGCACCAGCAGACCAACAGGGAACTATGGCTACACCTTC. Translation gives CTSRPTGNYGYTF. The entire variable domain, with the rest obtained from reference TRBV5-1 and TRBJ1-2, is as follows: KAGVTQTPRYLIKTRGQQVTLSCSPISGHRSVSWYQQTPGQGLQFLFEYFSETQRNKGNFPGRFSGRQFSNSRSEMNVSTLELGDSALYLCTSRPTGNYGYTFGSGTRLTVV.

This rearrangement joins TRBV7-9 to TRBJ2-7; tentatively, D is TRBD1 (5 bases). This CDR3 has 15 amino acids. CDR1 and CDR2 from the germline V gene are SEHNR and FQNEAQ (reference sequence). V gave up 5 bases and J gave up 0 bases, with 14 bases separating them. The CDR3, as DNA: TGTGCCAGCAGCCCTAGGTGGCAGGGCTCCTACGAGCAGTACTTC. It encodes CASSPRWQGSYEQYF.

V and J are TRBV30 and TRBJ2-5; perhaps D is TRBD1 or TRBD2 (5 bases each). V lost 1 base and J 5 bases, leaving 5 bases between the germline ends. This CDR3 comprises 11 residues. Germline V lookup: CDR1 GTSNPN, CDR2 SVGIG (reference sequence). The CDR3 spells CAWSGGETQYF. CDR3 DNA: TGTGCCTGGAGTGGGGGGGAGACCCAGTACTTC.

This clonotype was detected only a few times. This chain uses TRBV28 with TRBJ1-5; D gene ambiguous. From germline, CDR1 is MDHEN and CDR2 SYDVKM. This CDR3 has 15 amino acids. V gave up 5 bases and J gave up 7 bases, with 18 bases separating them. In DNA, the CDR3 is TGTGCCAGCAGTACCAATGCCGGGTGGAGGCAGCCCCAGCATTTT. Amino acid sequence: CASSTNAGWRQPQHF.

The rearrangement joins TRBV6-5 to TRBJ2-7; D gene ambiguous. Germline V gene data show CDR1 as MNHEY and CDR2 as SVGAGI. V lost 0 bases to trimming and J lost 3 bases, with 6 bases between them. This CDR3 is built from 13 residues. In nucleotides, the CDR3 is TGTGCCAGCAGTTACTCATCACTCTACGAGCAGTACTTC. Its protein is CASSYSSLYEQYF.

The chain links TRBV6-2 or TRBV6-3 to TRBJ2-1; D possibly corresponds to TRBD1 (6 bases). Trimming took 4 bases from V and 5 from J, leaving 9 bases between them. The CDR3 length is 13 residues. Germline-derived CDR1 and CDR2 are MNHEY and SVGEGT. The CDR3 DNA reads TGTGCCAGCAGTTCCGGACAGAACAATGAGCAGTTCTTC. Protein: CASSSGQNNEQFF.

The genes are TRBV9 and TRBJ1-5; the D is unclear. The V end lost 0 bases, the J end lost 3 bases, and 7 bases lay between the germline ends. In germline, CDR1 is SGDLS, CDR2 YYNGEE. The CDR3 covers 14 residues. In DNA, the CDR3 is TGTGCCAGCAGCGTAGGTGGCTTCAATCAGCCCCAGCATTTT. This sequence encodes CASSVGGFNQPQHF.

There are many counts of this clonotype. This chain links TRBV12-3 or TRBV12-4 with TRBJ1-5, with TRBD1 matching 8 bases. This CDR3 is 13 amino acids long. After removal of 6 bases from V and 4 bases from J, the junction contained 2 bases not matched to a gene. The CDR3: CASSTGGNQPQHF. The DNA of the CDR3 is TGTGCCAGCAGCACAGGGGGGAATCAGCCCCAGCATTTT.

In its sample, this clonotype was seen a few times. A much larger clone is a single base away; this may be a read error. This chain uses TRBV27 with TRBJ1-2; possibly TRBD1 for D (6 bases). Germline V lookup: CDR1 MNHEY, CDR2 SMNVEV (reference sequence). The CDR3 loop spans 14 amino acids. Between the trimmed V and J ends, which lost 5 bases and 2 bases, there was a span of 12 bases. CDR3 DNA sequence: TGTGCCAGCAGTCCCCTCACAGGGAACTATGGCTACACCTTC. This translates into CASSPLTGNYGYTF.

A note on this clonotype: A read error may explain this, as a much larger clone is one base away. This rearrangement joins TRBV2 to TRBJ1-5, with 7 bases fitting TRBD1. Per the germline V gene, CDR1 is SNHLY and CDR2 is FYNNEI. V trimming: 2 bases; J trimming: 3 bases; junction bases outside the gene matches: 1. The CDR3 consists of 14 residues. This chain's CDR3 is CASSEQGVNQPQHF. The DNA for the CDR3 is TGTGCCAGCAGTGAACAGGGGGTCAATCAGCCCCAGCATTTT.

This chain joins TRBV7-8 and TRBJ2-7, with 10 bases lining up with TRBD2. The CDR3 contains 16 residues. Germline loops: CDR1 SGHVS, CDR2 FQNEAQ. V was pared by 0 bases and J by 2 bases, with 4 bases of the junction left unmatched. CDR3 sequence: CASSLATGTSAYEQYF. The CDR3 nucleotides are TGTGCCAGCAGCTTAGCGACCGGGACTAGCGCCTACGAGCAGTACTTC.

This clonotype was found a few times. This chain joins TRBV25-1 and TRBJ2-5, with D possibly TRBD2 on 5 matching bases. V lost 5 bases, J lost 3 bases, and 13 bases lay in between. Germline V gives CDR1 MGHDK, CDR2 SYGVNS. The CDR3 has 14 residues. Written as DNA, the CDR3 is TGTGCCAGCAGTCGATTCGGGATCGAAGAGACCCAGTACTTC. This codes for CASSRFGIEETQYF.